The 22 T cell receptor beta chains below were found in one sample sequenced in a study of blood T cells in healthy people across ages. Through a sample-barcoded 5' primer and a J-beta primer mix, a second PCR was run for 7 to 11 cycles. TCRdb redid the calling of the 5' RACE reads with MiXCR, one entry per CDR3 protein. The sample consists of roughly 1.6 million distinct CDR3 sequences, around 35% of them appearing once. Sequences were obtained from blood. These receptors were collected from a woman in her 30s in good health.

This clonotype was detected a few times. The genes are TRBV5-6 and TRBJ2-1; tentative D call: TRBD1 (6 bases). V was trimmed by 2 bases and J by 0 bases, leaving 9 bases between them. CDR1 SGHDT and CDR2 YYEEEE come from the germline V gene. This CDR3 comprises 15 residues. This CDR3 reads CASSLGTNSYNEQFF. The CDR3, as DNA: TGTGCCAGCAGCTTAGGGACAAACTCCTACAATGAGCAGTTCTTC.

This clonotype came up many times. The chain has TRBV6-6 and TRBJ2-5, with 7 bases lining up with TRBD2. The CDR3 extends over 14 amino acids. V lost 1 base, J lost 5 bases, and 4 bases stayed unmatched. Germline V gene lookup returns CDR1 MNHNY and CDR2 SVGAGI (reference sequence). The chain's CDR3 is CASSYWGEGETQYF. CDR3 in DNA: TGTGCCAGCAGTTACTGGGGGGAGGGGGAGACCCAGTACTTC.

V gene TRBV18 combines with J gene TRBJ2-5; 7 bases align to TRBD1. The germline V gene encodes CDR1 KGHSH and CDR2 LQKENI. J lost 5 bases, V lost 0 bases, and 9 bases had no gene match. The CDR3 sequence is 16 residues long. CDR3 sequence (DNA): TGTGCCAGCTCACCACCGGACAGGACCATATGGGAGACCCAGTACTTC. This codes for CASSPPDRTIWETQYF.

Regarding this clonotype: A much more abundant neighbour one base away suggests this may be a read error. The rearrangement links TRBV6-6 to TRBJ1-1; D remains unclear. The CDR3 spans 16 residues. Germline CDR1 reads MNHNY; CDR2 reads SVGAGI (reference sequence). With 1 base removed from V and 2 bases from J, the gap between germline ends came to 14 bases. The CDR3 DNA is TGTGCCAGCAGTTACTTGAAGGGCGTTGGAAACACTGAAGCTTTCTTT. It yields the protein CASSYLKGVGNTEAFF.

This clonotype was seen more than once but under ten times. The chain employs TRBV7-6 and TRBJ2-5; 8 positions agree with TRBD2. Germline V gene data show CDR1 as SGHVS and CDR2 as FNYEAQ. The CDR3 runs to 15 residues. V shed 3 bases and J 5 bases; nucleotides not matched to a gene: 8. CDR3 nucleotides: TGTGCCAGCAGCTTGCCCCGGGGGGGCCCTGAGACCCAGTACTTC. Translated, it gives CASSLPRGGPETQYF.

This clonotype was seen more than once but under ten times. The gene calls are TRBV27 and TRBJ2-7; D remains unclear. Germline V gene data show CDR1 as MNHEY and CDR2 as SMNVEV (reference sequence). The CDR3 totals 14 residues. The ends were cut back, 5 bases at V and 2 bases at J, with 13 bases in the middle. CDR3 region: CASSASSPPYEQYF. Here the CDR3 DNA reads TGTGCCAGCAGTGCTAGTAGCCCTCCCTACGAGCAGTACTTC.

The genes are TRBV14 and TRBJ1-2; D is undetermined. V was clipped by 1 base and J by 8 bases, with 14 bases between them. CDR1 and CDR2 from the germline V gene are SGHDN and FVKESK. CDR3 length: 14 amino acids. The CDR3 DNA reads TGTGCCAGCAGCCAAGCTGGGAGAAGGCACGGCTACACCTTC. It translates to CASSQAGRRHGYTF.

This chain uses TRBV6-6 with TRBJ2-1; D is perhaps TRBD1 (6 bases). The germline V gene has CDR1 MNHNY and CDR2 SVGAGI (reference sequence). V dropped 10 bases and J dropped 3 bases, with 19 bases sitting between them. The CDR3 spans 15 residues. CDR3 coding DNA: TGTGCCACCCAGGCTACAGGGAAGCTCTACAATGAGCAGTTCTTC. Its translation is CATQATGKLYNEQFF.

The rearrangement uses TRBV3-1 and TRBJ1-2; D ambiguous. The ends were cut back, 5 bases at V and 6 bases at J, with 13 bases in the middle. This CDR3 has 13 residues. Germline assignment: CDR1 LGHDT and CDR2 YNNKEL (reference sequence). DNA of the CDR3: TGTGCCAGCAGCTTTGCCAGTCAGGATGGCTACACCTTC. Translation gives CASSFASQDGYTF.

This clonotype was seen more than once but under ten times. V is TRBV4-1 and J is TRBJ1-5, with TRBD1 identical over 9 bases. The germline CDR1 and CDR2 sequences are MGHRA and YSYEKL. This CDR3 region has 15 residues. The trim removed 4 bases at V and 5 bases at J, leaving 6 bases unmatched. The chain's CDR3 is CASSPGTGWDQPQHF. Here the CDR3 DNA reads TGCGCCAGCAGCCCCGGGACAGGGTGGGATCAGCCCCAGCATTTT.

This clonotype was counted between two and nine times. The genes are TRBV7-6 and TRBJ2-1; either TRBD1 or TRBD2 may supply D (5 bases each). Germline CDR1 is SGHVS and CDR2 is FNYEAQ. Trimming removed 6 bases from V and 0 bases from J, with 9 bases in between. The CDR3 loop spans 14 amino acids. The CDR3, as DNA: TGTGCCAGCAGTATGGGGGTCTCCTACAATGAGCAGTTCTTC. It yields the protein CASSMGVSYNEQFF.

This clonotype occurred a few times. The CDR3 DNA reads as TGTGCCAGCAGCAATCTACAGGGCTCGAGTCAGCCCCAGCATTTT. It is translated as CASSNLQGSSQPQHF. V and J are TRBV27 and TRBJ1-5; maybe TRBD1 (6 bases). Germline V gene sequence: CDR1 MNHEY, CDR2 SMNVEV (reference sequence). Trimming took 6 bases from V and 6 from J, leaving 18 bases between them. The CDR3 length is 15 residues.

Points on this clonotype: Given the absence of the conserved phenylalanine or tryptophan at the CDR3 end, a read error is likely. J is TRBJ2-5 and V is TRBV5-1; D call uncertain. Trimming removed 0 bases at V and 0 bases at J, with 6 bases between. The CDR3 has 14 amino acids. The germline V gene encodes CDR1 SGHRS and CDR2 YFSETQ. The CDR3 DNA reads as TGCGCCAGCAGCTTGGCCGGCAACCAAGAGACCCAGTACTGC. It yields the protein CASSLAGNQETQYC.

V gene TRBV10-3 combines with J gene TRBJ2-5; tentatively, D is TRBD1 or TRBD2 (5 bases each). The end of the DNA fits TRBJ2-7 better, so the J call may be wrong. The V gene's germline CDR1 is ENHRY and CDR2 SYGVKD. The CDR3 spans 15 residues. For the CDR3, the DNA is TGTGCCATCAGTTCCTCAGTGGGAGTGGGGCACGAGCAGTACTTC. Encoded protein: CAISSSVGVGHEQYF.

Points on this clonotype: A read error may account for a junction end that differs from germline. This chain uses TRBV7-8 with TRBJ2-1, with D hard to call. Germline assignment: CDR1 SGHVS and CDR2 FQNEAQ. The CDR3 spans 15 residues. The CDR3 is CASSLDFISFNEQFF. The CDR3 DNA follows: TGTGCCAGCAGCTTAGATTTTATCTCCTTCAATGAGCAGTTCTTC.

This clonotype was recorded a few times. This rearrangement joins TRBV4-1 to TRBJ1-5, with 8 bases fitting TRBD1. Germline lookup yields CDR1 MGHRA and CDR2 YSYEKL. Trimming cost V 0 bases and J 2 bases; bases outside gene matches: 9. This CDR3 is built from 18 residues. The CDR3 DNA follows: TGCGCCAGCAGCCAAGAAGTAAGGCCGGACAGGGGCAATCAGCCCCAGCATTTT. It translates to CASSQEVRPDRGNQPQHF.

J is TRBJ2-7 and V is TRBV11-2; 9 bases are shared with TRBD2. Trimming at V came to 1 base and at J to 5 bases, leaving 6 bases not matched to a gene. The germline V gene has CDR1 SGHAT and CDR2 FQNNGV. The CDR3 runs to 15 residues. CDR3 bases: TGTGCCAGCAGCTTAGCGCGACTAGCGGAGAACGAGCAGTACTTC. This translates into CASSLARLAENEQYF.

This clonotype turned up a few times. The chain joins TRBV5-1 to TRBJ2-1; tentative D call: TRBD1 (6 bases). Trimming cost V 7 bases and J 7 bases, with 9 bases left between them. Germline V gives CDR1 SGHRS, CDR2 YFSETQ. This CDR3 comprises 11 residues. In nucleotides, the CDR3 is TGCGCCAGCGTTGACAGGAATGAGCAGTTCTTC. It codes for CASVDRNEQFF.

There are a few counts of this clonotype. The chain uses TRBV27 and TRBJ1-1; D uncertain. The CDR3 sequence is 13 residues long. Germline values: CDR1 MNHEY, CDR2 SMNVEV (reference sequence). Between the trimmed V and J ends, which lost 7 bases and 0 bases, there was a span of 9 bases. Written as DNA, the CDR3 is TGTGCCAGCAAAAGTACCATGAACACTGAAGCTTTCTTT. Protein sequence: CASKSTMNTEAFF.

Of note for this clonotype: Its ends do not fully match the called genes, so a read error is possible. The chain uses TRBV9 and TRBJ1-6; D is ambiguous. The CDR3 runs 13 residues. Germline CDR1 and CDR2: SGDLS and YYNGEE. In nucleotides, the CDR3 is TGTGCCAGCAGCCCCTCCGGGGATTCACCCCACCACTTT. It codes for CASSPSGDSPHHF.

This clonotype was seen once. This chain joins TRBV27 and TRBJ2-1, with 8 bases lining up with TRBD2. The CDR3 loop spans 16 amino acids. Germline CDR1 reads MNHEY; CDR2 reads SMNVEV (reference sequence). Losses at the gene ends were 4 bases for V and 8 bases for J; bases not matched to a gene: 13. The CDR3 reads CASSSIRGGQIDEQFF. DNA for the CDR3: TGTGCCAGCAGTTCAATCCGGGGGGGCCAAATCGATGAGCAGTTCTTC.

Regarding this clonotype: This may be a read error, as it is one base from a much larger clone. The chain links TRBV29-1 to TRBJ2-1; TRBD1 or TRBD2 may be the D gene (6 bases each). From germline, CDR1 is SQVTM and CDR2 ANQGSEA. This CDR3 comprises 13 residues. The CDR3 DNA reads TGCAGCGTTGAAAGACAGGAGGGGGGTGAGCTGTTCTTC. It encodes CSVERQEGGELFF.